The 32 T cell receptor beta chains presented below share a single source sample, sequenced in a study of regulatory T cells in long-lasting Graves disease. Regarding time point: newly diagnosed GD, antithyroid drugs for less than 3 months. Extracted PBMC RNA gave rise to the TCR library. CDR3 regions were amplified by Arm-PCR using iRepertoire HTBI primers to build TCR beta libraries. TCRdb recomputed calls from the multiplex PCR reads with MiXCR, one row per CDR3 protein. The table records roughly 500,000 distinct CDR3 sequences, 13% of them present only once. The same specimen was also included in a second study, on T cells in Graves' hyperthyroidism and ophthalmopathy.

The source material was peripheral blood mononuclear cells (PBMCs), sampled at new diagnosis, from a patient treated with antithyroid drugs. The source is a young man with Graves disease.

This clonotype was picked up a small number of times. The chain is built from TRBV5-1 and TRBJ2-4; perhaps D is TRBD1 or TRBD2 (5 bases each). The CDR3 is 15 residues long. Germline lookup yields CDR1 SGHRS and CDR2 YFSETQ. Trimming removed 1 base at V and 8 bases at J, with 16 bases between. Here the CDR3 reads CASSLTTDGGDIQYF. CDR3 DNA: TGCGCCAGCAGCTTGACGACAGATGGAGGAGACATTCAGTACTTC.

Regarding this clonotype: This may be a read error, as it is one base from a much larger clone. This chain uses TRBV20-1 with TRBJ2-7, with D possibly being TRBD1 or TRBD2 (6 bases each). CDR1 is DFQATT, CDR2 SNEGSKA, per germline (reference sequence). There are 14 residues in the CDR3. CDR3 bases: TGCGGTGCTAGGTGGGGGATCGGGGGCCGGGAGCAGTACTTC. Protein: CGARWGIGGREQYF.

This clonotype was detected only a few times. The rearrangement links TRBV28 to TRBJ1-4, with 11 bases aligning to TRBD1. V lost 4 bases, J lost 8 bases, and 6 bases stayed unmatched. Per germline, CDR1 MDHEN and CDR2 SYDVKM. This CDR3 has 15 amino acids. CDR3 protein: CASSSPGTGGEKLFF. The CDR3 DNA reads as TGTGCCAGCAGTTCCCCCGGGACAGGGGGAGAAAAACTGTTTTTT.

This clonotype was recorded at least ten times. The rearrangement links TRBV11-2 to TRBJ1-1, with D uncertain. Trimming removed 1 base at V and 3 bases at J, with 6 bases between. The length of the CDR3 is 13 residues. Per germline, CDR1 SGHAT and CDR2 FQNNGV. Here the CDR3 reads CASSLASYTEAFF. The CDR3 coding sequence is TGTGCCAGCAGCTTAGCCAGCTACACTGAAGCTTTCTTT.

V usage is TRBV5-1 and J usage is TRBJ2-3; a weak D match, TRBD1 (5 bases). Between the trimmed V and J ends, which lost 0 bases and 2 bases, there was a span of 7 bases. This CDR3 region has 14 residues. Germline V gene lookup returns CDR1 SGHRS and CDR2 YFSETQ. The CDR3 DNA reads TGCGCCAGCAGCTTGGTAGGGGCCACAGATACGCAGTATTTT. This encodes CASSLVGATDTQYF.

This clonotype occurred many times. The CDR3 reads CASSLAGAGALNQPQHF. The CDR3 nucleotides read TGTGCCAGCAGCTTAGCGGGGGCAGGGGCTCTTAATCAGCCCCAGCATTTT. The chain has TRBV7-2 and TRBJ1-5; possibly TRBD1 for D (6 bases). The CDR3 consists of 17 residues. Trimming removed 0 bases from V and 4 bases from J, with 16 bases in between. Looked up from germline, CDR1 is SGHTA and CDR2 is FQGNSA.

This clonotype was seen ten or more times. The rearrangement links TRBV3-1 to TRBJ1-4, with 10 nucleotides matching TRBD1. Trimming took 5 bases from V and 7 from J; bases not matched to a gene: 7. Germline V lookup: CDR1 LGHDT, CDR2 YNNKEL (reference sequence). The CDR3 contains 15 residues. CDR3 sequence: CASSYGQGVFEKLFF. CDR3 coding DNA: TGTGCCAGCAGCTACGGACAGGGGGTTTTTGAAAAACTGTTTTTT.

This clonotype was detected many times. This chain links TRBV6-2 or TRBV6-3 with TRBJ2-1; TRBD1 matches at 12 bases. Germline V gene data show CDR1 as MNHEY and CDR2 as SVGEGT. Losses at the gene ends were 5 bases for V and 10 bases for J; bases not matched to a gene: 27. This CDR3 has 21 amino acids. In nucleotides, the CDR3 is TGTGCCAGCAGTCTGACCTCTCCCGGGACAGGGGGCGGAACTAGCGGCAGAGAGCAGTTCTTC. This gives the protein CASSLTSPGTGGGTSGREQFF.

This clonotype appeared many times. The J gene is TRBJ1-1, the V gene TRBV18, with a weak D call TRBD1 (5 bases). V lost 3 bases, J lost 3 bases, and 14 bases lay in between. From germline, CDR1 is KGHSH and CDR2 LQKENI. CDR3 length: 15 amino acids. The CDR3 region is CASSPSTRGDTEAFF. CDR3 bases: TGTGCCAGCTCACCCTCGACTCGGGGGGACACTGAAGCTTTCTTT. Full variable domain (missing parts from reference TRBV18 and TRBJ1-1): NAGVMQNPRHLVRRRGQEARLRCSPMKGHSHVYWYRQLPEEGLKFMVYLQKENIIDESGMPKERFSAEFPKEGPSILRIQQVVRGDSAAYFCASSPSTRGDTEAFFGQGTRLTVV.

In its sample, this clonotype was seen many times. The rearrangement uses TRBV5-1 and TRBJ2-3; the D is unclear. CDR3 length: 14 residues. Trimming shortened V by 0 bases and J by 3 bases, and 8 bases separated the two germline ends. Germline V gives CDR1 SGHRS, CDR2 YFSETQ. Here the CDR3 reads CASSLEVQTDTQYF. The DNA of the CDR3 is TGCGCCAGCAGCTTGGAGGTTCAGACAGATACGCAGTATTTT.

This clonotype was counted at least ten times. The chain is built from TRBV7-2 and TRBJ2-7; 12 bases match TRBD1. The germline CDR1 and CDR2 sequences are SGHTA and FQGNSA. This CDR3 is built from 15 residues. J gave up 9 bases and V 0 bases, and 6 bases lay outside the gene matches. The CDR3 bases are TGTGCCAGCAGCTTAGCGGGACAGGGGGCGTTTGGGCAGTACTTC. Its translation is CASSLAGQGAFGQYF.

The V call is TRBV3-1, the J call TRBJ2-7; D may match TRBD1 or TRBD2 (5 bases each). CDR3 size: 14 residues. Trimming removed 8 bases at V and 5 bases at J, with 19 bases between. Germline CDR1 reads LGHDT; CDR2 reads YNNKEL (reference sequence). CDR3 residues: CASQPGTTGNEQYF. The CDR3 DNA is TGTGCCAGCCAACCAGGGACGACTGGTAACGAGCAGTACTTC.

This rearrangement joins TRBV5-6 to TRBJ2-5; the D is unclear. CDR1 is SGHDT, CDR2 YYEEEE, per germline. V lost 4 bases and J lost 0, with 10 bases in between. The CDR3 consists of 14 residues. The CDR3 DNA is TGTGCCAGCAGCCGGCCCGGGTACCAAGAGACCCAGTACTTC. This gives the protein CASSRPGYQETQYF. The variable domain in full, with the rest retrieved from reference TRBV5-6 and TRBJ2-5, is DAGVTQSPTHLIKTRGQQVTLRCSPKSGHDTVSWYQQALGQGPQFIFQYYEEEERQRGNFPDRFSGHQFPNYSSELNVNALLLGDSALYLCASSRPGYQETQYFGPGTRLLVL.

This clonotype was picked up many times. CDR3 sequence reads: CASTLGTEPLSTDTQYF. The DNA for the CDR3 is TGTGCCAGCACTCTGGGGACGGAACCTCTGAGCACAGATACGCAGTATTTT. The chain recombines TRBV28 with TRBJ2-3; D is tentatively TRBD1 or TRBD2 (5 bases each). Germline V gene sequence: CDR1 MDHEN, CDR2 SYDVKM. The CDR3 runs 17 residues. The V and J ends lost 7 bases and 0 bases respectively, with 20 bases between them.

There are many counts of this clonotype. CDR3 protein: CSAYGAGRDEKLFF. As DNA, the CDR3 is TGCAGTGCTTACGGTGCAGGGCGGGATGAAAAACTGTTTTTT. The chain carries TRBV20-1 and TRBJ1-4; weak D call: TRBD1 (5 bases). From germline, CDR1 is DFQATT and CDR2 SNEGSKA (reference sequence). The CDR3 totals 14 residues. Trimming removed 5 bases at V and 6 bases at J, with 16 bases between.

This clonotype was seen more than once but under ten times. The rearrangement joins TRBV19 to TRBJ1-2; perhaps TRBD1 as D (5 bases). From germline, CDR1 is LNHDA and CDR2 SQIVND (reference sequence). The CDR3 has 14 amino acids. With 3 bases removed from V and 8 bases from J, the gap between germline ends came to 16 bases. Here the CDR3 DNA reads TGTGCCAGTAGTATTGACGCGGGGCCTGGGGGCTACACCTTC. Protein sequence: CASSIDAGPGGYTF.

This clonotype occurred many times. As DNA, the CDR3 is TGTGCCAGCAGCTTAGAACGGCAGATGAACACTGAAGCTTTCTTT. Amino acid sequence: CASSLERQMNTEAFF. The chain links TRBV7-2 to TRBJ1-1; D is uncertain. There are 15 residues in the CDR3. CDR1 and CDR2 (germline): SGHTA, FQGNSA. Trimming removed 1 base from V and 0 bases from J, with 9 bases in between.

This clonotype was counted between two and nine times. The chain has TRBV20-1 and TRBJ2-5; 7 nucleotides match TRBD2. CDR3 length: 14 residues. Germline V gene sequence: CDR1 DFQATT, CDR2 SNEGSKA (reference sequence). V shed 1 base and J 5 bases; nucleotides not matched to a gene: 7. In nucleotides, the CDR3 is TGCAGTGCTAGAGGCTGGGGGAGGGAGGAGACCCAGTACTTC. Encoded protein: CSARGWGREETQYF.

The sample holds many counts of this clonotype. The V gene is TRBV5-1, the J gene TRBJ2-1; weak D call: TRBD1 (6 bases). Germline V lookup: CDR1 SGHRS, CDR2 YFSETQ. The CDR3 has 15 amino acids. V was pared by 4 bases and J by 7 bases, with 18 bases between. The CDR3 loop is CASSRNTGSGNEQFF. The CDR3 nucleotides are TGCGCCAGCAGCCGTAATACAGGGAGTGGTAATGAGCAGTTCTTC.

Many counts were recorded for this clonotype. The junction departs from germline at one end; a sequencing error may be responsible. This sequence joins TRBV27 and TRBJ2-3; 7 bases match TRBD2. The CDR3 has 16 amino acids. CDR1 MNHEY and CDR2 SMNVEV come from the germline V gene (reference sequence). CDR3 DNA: TGTGCCAACAGTAAGGGCGGGGAGGGTGGCACAGATACGCAGTATTTT. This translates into CANSKGGEGGTDTQYF.

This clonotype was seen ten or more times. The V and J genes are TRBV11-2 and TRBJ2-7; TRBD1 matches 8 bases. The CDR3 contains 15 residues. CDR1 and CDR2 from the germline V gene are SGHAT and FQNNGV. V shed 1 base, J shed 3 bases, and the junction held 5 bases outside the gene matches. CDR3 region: CASSLVGQGVYEQYF. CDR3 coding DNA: TGTGCCAGCAGCTTAGTAGGACAGGGAGTCTACGAGCAGTACTTC.

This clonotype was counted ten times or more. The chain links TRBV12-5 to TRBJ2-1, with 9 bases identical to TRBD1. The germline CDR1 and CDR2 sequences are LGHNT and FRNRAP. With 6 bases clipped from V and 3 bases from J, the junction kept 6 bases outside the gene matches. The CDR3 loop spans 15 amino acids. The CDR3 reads CASGPPGQGYNEQFF. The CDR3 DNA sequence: TGTGCTAGTGGACCCCCGGGACAGGGCTACAATGAGCAGTTCTTC.

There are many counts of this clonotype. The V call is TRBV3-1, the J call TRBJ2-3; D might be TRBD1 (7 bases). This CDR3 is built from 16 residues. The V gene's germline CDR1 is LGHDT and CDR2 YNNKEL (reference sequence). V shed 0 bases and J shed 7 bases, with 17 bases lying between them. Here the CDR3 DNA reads TGTGCCAGCAGCCAAGATCAGACAGGGAGGAGAAATACGCAGTATTTT. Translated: CASSQDQTGRRNTQYF.

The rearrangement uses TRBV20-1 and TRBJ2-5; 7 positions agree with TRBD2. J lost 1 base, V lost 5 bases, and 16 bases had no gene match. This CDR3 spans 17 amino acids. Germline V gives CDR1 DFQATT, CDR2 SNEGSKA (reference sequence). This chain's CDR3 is CSAPRLAVGLFQETQYF. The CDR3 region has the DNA TGCAGTGCTCCCCGTCTAGCGGTAGGACTTTTCCAAGAGACCCAGTACTTC.

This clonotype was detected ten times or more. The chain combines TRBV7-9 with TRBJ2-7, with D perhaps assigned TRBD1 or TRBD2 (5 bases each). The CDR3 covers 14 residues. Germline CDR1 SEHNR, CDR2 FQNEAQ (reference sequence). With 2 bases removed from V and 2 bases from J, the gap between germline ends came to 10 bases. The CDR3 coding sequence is TGTGCCAGCAGCTTATCGGGACCTACCTACGAGCAGTACTTC. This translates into CASSLSGPTYEQYF. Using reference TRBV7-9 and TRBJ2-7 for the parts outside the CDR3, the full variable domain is DTGVSQNPRHKITKRGQNVTFRCDPISEHNRLYWYRQTLGQGPEFLTYFQNEAQLEKSRLLSDRFSAERPKGSFSTLEIQRTEQGDSAMYLCASSLSGPTYEQYFGPGTRLTVT.

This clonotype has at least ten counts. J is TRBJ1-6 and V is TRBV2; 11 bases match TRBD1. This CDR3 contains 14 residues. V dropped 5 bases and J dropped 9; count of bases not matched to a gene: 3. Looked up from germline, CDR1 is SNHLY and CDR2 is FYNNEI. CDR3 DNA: TGTGCCAGCAGTACCGGGACAGGGGGTTCACCCCTCCACTTT. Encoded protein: CASSTGTGGSPLHF.

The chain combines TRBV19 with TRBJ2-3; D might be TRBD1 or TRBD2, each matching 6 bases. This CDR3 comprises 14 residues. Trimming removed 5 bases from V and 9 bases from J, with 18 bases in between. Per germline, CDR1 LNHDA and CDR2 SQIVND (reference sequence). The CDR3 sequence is CASSPSWGALTQYF. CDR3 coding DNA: TGTGCCAGTAGTCCCTCGTGGGGGGCCCTCACGCAGTATTTT.

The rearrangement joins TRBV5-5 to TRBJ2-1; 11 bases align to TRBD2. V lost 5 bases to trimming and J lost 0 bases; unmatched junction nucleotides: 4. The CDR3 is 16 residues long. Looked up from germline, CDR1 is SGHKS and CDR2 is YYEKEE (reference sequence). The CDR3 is CASRFLAGGSYNEQFF. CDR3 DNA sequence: TGTGCCAGCAGATTCCTAGCGGGGGGCTCCTACAATGAGCAGTTCTTC.

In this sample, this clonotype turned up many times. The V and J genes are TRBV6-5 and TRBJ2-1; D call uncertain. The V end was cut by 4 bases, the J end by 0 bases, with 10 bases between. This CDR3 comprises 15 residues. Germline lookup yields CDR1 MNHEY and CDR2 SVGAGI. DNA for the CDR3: TGTGCCAGCAGTTCCGCTAGTTCCTCCTACAATGAGCAGTTCTTC. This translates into CASSSASSSYNEQFF.

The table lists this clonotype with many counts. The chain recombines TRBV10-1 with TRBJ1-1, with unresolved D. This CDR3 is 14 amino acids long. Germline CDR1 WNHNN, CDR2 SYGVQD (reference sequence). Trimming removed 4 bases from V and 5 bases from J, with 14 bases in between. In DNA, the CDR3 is TGCGCCAGCAGTGTTGGAGGGTATGGGACTGAAGCTTTCTTT. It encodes CASSVGGYGTEAFF.

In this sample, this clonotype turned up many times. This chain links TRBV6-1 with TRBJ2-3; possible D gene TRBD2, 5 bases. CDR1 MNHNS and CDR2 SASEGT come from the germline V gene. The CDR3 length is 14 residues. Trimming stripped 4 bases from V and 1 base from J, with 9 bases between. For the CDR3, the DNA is TGTGCCAGCAGTGCTAGCTTACGCACAGATACGCAGTATTTT. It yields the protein CASSASLRTDTQYF.

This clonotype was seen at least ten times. In DNA, the CDR3 is TGTGCCAGCAGACGACTAGCGGGAGCGACCACAGATACGCAGTATTTT. Translated: CASRRLAGATTDTQYF. The chain has TRBV12-3 or TRBV12-4 and TRBJ2-3; TRBD2 matches 12 bases. The CDR3 sequence is 16 residues long. J gave up 2 bases and V 6 bases, and 6 bases lay outside the gene matches.